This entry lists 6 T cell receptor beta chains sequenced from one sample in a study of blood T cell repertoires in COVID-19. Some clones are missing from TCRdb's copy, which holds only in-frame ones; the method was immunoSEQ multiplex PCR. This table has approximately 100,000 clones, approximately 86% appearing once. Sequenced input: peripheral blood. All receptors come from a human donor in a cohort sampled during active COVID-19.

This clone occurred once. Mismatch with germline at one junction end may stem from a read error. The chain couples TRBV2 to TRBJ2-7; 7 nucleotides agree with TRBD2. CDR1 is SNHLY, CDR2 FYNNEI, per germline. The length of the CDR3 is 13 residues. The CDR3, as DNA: TGTGCGAGCAGGGAGGGGTGGTCCTACGAGCAGTACTTC. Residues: CASREGWSYEQYF.

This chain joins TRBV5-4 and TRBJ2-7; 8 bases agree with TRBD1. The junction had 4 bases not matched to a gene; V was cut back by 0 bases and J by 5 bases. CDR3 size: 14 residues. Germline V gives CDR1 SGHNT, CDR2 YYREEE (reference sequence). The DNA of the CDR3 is TGTGCCAGCAGCTTGGCCGGACAGGGCCACGAGCAGTACTTC. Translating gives CASSLAGQGHEQYF.

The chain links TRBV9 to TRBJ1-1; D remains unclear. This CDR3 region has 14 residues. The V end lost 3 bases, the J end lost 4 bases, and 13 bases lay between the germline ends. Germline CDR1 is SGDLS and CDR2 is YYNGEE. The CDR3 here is CASSATSMFTEAFF. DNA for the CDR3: TGTGCCAGCAGCGCAACCAGTATGTTCACTGAAGCTTTCTTT. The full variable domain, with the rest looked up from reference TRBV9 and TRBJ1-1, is DSGVTQTPKHLITATGQRVTLRCSPRSGDLSVYWYQQSLDQGLQFLIQYYNGEERAKGNILERFSAQQFPDLHSELNLSSLELGDSALYFCASSATSMFTEAFFGQGTRLTVV.

The CDR3 protein is CASSPGTIFSYEQYF. CDR3 nucleotides: TGTGCCAGCAGCCCAGGGACTATTTTCTCCTACGAGCAGTACTTC. The chain joins TRBV28 to TRBJ2-7; 7 bases map to TRBD2. This CDR3 is built from 15 residues. The V gene's germline CDR1 is MDHEN and CDR2 SYDVKM. After removal of 6 bases from V and 0 bases from J, the junction contained 8 bases not matched to a gene.

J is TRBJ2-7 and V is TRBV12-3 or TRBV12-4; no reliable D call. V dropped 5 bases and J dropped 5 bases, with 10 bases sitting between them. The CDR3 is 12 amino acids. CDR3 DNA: TGTGCCAGCAGTGATGGAGACCACGAGCAGTACTTC. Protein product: CASSDGDHEQYF.

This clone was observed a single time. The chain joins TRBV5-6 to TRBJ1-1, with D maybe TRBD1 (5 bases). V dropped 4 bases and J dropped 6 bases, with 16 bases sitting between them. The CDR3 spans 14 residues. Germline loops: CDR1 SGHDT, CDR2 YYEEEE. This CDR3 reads CASSPGLGVPEAFF. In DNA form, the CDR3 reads TGTGCCAGCAGCCCGGGACTCGGGGTGCCTGAAGCTTTCTTT. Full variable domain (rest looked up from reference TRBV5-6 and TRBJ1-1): DAGVTQSPTHLIKTRGQQVTLRCSPKSGHDTVSWYQQALGQGPQFIFQYYEEEERQRGNFPDRFSGHQFPNYSSELNVNALLLGDSALYLCASSPGLGVPEAFFGQGTRLTVV.